This T cell receptor beta chain is drawn from a study of somatic mutations in cytotoxic T cells in rheumatoid arthritis. This table comes from immunoSEQ multiplex PCR, and its TCRdb copy is limited to in-frame clones, with some not included. Altogether about 6,700 clones are present, around 72% being singletons, with the ten largest covering approximately 35%. Germline V gene data show CDR1 as SGDLS and CDR2 as YYNGEE. The CDR3 contains 16 residues. J was trimmed by 4 bases and V by 1 base; bases with no gene match: 6. The gene calls are TRBV9 and TRBJ2-3, with 10 positions matching TRBD2. This receptor was identified in a woman aged 55-69 years in good health. Sequences were obtained from CD8+ T cells sorted from blood. The CDR3: CASSVRSGGAPDTQYF. The CDR3 nucleotides read TGTGCCAGCAGCGTAAGGAGCGGGGGGGCCCCAGATACGCAGTATTTT.